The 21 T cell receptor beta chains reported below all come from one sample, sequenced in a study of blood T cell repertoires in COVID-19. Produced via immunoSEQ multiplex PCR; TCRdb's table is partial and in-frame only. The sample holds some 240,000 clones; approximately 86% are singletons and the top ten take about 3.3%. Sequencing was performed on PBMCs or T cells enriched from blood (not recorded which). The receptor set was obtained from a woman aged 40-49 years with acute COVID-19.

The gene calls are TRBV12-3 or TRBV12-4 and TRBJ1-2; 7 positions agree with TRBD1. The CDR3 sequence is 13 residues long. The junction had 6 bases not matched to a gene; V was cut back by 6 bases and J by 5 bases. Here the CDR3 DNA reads TGTGCCAGCAGACGACCGGGACAGTATGGCTACACCTTC. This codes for CASRRPGQYGYTF.

This chain's CDR3 is CASSLASRTEAFF. CDR3 coding DNA: TGTGCCAGCAGCTTAGCGTCCAGGACTGAAGCTTTCTTT. This chain connects TRBV7-9 to TRBJ1-1; D unclear. Looked up from germline, CDR1 is SEHNR and CDR2 is FQNEAQ (reference sequence). This CDR3 has 13 amino acids. V was clipped by 0 bases and J by 5 bases, with 7 bases between them.

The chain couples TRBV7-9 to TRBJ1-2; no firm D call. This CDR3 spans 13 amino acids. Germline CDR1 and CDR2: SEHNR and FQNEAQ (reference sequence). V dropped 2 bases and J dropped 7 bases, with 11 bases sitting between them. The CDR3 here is CASSLIGGFGYTF. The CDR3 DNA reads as TGTGCCAGCAGCTTAATCGGAGGTTTTGGCTACACCTTC.

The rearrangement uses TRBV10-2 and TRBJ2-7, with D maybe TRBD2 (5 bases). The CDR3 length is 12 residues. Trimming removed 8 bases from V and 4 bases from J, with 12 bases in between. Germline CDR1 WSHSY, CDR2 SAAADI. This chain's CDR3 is CASSAREYEQYF. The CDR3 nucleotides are TGCGCCAGCTCCGCGAGGGAGTACGAGCAGTACTTC.

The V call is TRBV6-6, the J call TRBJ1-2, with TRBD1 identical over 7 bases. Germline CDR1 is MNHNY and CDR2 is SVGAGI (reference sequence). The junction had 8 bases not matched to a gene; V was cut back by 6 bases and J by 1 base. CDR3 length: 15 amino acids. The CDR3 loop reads CASSPSGQRNYGYTF. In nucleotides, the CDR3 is TGTGCCAGCAGCCCGTCGGGACAGCGTAACTATGGCTACACCTTC.

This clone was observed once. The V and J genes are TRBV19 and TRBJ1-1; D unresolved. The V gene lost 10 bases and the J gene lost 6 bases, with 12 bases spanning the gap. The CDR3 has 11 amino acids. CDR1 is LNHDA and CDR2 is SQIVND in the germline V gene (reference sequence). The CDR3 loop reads CAKPEGSEAFF. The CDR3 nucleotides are TGTGCCAAACCGGAGGGATCTGAAGCTTTCTTT. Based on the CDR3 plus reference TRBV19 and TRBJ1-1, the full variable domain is DGGITQSPKYLFRKEGQNVTLSCEQNLNHDAMYWYRQDPGQGLRLIYYSQIVNDFQKGDIAEGYSVSREKKESFPLTVTSAQKNPTAFYLCAKPEGSEAFFGQGTRLTVV.

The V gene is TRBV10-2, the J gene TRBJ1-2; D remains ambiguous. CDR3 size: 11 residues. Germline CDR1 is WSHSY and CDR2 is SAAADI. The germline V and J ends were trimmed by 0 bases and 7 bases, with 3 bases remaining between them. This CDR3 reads CASSESSGYTF. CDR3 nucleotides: TGCGCCAGCAGTGAGTCGAGTGGCTACACCTTC.

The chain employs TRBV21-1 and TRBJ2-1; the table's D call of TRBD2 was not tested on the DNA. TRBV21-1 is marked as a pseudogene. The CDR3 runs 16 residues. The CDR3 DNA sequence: TGTGCCAGCAGCCCCAAAGCGGGATTCGGGTACAATGAGCAGTTCTTC. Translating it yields CASSPKAGFGYNEQFF.

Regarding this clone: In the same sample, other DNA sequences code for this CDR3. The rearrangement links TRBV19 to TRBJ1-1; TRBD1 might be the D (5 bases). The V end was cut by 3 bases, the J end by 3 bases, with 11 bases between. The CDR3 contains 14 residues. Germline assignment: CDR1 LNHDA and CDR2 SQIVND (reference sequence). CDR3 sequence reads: CASSISRVDTEAFF. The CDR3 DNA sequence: TGTGCCAGTAGTATTTCCAGGGTCGACACTGAAGCTTTCTTT. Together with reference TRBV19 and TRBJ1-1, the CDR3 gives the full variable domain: DGGITQSPKYLFRKEGQNVTLSCEQNLNHDAMYWYRQDPGQGLRLIYYSQIVNDFQKGDIAEGYSVSREKKESFPLTVTSAQKNPTAFYLCASSISRVDTEAFFGQGTRLTVV.

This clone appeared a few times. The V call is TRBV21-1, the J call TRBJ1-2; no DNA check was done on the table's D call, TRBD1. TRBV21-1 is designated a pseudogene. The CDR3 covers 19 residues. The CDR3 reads CASTQSWLTAGKKYYGYTF. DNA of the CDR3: TGTGCCAGCACCCAAAGCTGGCTCACAGCCGGTAAAAAGTACTATGGCTACACCTTC.

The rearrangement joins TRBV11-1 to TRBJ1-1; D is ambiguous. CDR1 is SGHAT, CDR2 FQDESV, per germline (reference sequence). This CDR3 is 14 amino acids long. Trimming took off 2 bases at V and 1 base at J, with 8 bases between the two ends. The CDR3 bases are TGTGCCAGCAGCTTAAGTTCCGGGAACACTGAAGCTTTCTTT. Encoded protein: CASSLSSGNTEAFF.

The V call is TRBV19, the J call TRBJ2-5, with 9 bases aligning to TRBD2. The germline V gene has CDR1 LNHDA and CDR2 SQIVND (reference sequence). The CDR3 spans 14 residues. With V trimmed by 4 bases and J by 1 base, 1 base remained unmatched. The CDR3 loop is CASSTSGVQETQYF. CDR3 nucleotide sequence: TGTGCCAGTAGTACTAGCGGGGTCCAAGAGACCCAGTACTTC.

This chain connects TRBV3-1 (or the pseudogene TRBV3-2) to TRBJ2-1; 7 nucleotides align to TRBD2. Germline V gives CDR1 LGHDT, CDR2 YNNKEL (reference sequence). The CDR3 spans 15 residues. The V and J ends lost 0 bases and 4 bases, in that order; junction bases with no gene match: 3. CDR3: CASSQDQRGYNEQFF. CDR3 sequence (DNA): TGTGCCAGCAGCCAAGACCAGCGGGGTTACAATGAGCAGTTCTTC.

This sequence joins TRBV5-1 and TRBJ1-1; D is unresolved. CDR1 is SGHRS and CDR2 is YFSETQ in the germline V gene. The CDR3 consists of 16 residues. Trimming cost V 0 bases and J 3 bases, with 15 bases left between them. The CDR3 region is CASSLAPTGIDTEAFF. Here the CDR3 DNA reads TGCGCCAGCAGCTTGGCTCCTACGGGGATCGACACTGAAGCTTTCTTT.

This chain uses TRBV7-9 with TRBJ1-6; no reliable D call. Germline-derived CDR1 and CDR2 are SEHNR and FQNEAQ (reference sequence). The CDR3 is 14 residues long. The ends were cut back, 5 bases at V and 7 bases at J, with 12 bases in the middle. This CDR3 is CASSPEAVNSPLHF. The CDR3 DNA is TGTGCCAGCAGCCCAGAGGCTGTGAATTCACCCCTCCACTTT.

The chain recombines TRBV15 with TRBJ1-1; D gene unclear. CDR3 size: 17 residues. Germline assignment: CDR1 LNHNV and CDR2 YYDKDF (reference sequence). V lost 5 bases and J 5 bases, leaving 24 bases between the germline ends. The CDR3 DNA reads TGTGCCACCAGCCGAAGACACGGGGAAAGGCGGGAGACTGAAGCTTTCTTT. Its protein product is CATSRRHGERRETEAFF.

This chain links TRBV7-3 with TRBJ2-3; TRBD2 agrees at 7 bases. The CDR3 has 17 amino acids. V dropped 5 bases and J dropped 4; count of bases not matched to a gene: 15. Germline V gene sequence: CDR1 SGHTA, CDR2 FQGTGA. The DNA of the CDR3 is TGTGCCAGCAGCCCCCGCAATAAGCGGGAACTTCCAGATACGCAGTATTTT. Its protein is CASSPRNKRELPDTQYF.

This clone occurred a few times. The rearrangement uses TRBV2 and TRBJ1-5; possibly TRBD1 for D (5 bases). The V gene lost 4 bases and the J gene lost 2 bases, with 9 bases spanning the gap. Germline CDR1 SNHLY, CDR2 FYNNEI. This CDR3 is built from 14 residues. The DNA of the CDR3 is TGTGCCAGCAGTGCAGGGCCTGGCAATCAGCCCCAGCATTTT. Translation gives CASSAGPGNQPQHF.

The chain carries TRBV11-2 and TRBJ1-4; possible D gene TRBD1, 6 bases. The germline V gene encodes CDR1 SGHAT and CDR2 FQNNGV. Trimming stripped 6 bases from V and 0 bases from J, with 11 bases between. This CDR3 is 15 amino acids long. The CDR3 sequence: CASRKQGSTNEKLFF. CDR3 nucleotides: TGTGCCAGCAGAAAACAGGGTTCAACTAATGAAAAACTGTTTTTT.

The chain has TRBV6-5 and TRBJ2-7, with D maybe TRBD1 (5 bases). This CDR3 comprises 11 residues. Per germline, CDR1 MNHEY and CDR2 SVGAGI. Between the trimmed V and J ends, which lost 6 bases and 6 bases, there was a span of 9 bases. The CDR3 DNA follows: TGTGCCAGCAGGCAGGGAATCGAGCAGTACTTC. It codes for CASRQGIEQYF.

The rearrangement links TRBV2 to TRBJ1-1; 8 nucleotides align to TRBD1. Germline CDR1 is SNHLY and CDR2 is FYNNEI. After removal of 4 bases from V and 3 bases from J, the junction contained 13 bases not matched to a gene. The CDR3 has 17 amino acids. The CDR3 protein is CASSGKAGGVQYTEAFF. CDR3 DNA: TGTGCCAGCAGTGGTAAGGCAGGGGGCGTCCAATACACTGAAGCTTTCTTT. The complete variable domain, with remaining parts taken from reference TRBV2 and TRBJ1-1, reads EPEVTQTPSHQVTQMGQEVILRCVPISNHLYFYWYRQILGQKVEFLVSFYNNEISEKSEIFDDQFSVERPDGSNFTLKIRSTKLEDSAMYFCASSGKAGGVQYTEAFFGQGTRLTVV.